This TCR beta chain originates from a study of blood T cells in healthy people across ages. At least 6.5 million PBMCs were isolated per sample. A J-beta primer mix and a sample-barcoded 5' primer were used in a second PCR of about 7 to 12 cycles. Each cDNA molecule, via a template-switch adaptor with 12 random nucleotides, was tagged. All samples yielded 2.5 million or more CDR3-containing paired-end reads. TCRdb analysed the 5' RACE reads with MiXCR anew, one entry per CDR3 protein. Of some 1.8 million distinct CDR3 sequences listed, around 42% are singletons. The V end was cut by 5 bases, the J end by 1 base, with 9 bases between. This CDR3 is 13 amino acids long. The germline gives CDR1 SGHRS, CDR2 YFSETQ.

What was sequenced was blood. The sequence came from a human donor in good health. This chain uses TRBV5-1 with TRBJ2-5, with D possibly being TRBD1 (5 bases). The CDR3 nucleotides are TGCGCCAGCAGAGCAAGGGGCCAAGAGACCCAGTACTTC. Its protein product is CASRARGQETQYF.